This T cell receptor beta chain was obtained from a study of blood T cell repertoires in COVID-19. This clone was found once. The germline V gene has CDR1 MNHEY and CDR2 SVGEGT. V lost 6 bases to trimming and J lost 6 bases, with 17 bases between them. The CDR3 has 14 residues. Produced via immunoSEQ multiplex PCR; TCRdb's table is partial and in-frame only. The sample shows under 200,000 clones, about 82% of them seen only once. The TCR originated in a woman between 25 and 40 years old with acute or convalescent COVID-19. The sample was peripheral blood. The chain employs TRBV6-2 or TRBV6-3 and TRBJ1-2; D might be TRBD1 (6 bases). CDR3 coding DNA: TGTGCCAGCAGCAACGACAGGACTAGCCATGGCTACACCTTC. Translating it yields CASSNDRTSHGYTF.